This entry features one T cell receptor (beta chain) sequence. What it binds is not known. Here immunoSEQ multiplex PCR was the method, and the copy in TCRdb shows in-frame clones only, minus some. This sample has over 95,000 clones, with just under 90% found just once. The data are from a study of T cell responses to AZD1222 COVID-19 vaccine. General study points: All repertoire sampling was performed exclusively after the peak T cell response. Baseline seropositivity occurred in only six or seven AZD1222 recipients. Among vaccine-associated CD4 TCRs, coverage spanned spike, with dominance at 160-218 and 743-854. Spike-specific TCR breadth and depth both grew after two AZD1222 doses.

The CDR3 loop spans 15 amino acids. V was cut by 5 bases and J by 5 bases, with 16 bases left in between. CDR1 SGHRS and CDR2 YFSETQ come from the germline V gene. The chain employs TRBV5-1 and TRBJ1-4, with D perhaps TRBD1 (5 bases). The specimen was peripheral blood, collected on day 0 of AZD1222 vaccination. The TCR was taken from an adult in good health. The CDR3 loop is CASRGYIGGNEKLFF. The CDR3 coding sequence is TGCGCCAGCAGAGGGTATATCGGGGGAAATGAAAAACTGTTTTTT.